Shown below are 14 T cell receptor beta chains from a single sample sequenced in a study of metastatic and nonmetastatic thyroid tumors. All patients were treatment-naive before thyroid surgery. TCRdb recomputed clones from the PCR reads via MiXCR. The sample yields about 85,000 clones, 8.6% seen once. The sequenced sample was blood. The source is a female donor with papillary thyroid cancer or a benign thyroid nodule (not recorded which). Some clones in this sample may be carry-over from other donors' samples.

Ten or more counts support this clone. The junction departs from germline at one end; a sequencing error may be responsible. The chain carries TRBV19 and TRBJ2-2, with D hard to call. CDR3 length equals 11 residues. CDR1 and CDR2 from the germline V gene are LNHDA and SQIVND (reference sequence). Here the CDR3 reads CASRIAGELFF. The CDR3 DNA is TGTGCCAGTAGGATAGCCGGGGAGCTGTTTTTT. Full variable domain (rest looked up from reference TRBV19 and TRBJ2-2): DGGITQSPKYLFRKEGQNVTLSCEQNLNHDAMYWYRQDPGQGLRLIYYSQIVNDFQKGDIAEGYSVSREKKESFPLTVTSAQKNPTAFYLCASRIAGELFFGEGSRLTVL.

This clone has a count of ten or more. J is TRBJ2-3 and V is TRBV12-5; 10 bases match TRBD2. Germline assignment: CDR1 LGHNT and CDR2 FRNRAP. The CDR3 contains 18 residues. The junction had 12 bases not matched to a gene; V was cut back by 1 base and J by 5 bases. CDR3 protein: CASGLADSGGRVGDTQYF. CDR3 bases: TGTGCTAGTGGTTTGGCCGATAGCGGGGGGCGGGTTGGAGATACGCAGTATTTT.

This clone was seen only a few times. The chain combines TRBV27 with TRBJ2-1, with D possibly matching TRBD2 (7 bases). Trimming left V 4 bases short and J 3 bases short, with 16 bases between. CDR3 length: 16 amino acids. CDR1 is MNHEY and CDR2 is SMNVEV in the germline V gene (reference sequence). This CDR3 reads CASSYDRGGNYNEQFF. The CDR3 bases are TGTGCCAGCAGTTACGATAGGGGGGGCAACTACAATGAGCAGTTCTTC.

The table lists this clone with many counts. V and J are TRBV2 and TRBJ2-7; D perhaps matches TRBD2 (6 bases). Germline V gene lookup returns CDR1 SNHLY and CDR2 FYNNEI. This CDR3 contains 15 residues. Trimming took off 5 bases at V and 2 bases at J, with 16 bases between the two ends. The chain's CDR3 is CASSYRTTTPYEQYF. In DNA, the CDR3 is TGTGCCAGCAGTTACAGGACTACGACTCCCTACGAGCAGTACTTC.

This clone was detected many times. The chain recombines TRBV2 with TRBJ2-5; no clear D. The germline gives CDR1 SNHLY, CDR2 FYNNEI. Trimming cost V 5 bases and J 1 base, with 14 bases left between them. The CDR3 has 15 amino acids. CDR3 sequence reads: CASSPFGRSQETQYF. DNA of the CDR3: TGTGCCAGCAGTCCCTTCGGACGGTCCCAAGAGACCCAGTACTTC.

In its sample, this clone was seen a few times. Written as DNA, the CDR3 is TGTGCCAGCAGTGACTCGGCCGGGAGGGATACGCAGTATTTT. Translated: CASSDSAGRDTQYF. The chain couples TRBV6-4 to TRBJ2-3; 7 bases are a match to TRBD2. The V gene's germline CDR1 is MRHNA and CDR2 SNTAGT. V dropped 0 bases and J dropped 6; count of bases not matched to a gene: 3. This CDR3 is 14 amino acids long.

This clone was counted a few times. The rearrangement joins TRBV7-3 to TRBJ2-1; D is perhaps TRBD2 (6 bases). In germline, CDR1 is SGHTA, CDR2 FQGTGA. V lost 4 bases, J lost 7 bases, and 8 bases lay in between. The CDR3 runs to 12 residues. The DNA for the CDR3 is TGTGCCAGCAGCTCCGGACTAAATGAGCAGTTCTTC. This translates into CASSSGLNEQFF.

This clone was recorded at least ten times. The genes are TRBV11-2 and TRBJ2-1; TRBD1 matches at 8 bases. The CDR3 covers 15 residues. V lost 3 bases, J lost 0 bases, and 1 base stayed unmatched. Per the germline V gene, CDR1 is SGHAT and CDR2 is FQNNGV. The CDR3 region has the DNA TGTGCCAGCAGCTTGGGGACAGGCTCCTACAATGAGCAGTTCTTC. Its translation is CASSLGTGSYNEQFF.

This clone was counted ten times or more. V and J are TRBV4-1 and TRBJ1-1, with 7 bases identical to TRBD1. CDR3 size: 17 residues. Losses at the gene ends were 0 bases for V and 3 bases for J; bases not matched to a gene: 10. In germline, CDR1 is MGHRA, CDR2 YSYEKL. The CDR3 DNA sequence: TGCGCCAGCAGCCAAGATCCAGGGGGGCCCGGGGACACTGAAGCTTTCTTT. This encodes CASSQDPGGPGDTEAFF.

Ten or more counts support this clone. V and J are TRBV2 and TRBJ1-6; a possible D gene is TRBD1 (6 bases). This CDR3 spans 14 amino acids. V was clipped by 2 bases and J by 10 bases, with 12 bases between them. The germline gives CDR1 SNHLY, CDR2 FYNNEI. The CDR3 sequence is CASSEQQGSSPLHF. The DNA for the CDR3 is TGTGCCAGCAGTGAACAACAGGGATCCTCACCCCTCCACTTT.

The chain links TRBV3-1 to TRBJ2-7; 8 bases are a match to TRBD1. Germline trimming cut 3 bases from V and 6 bases from J; bases unmatched to any gene: 13. Germline loops: CDR1 LGHDT, CDR2 YNNKEL (reference sequence). The CDR3 runs to 16 residues. CDR3 loop: CASSQGTGGSTCEQYF. The CDR3 DNA reads TGTGCCAGCAGCCAGGGAACAGGGGGGTCTACCTGCGAGCAGTACTTC.

In its sample, this clone was seen many times. The genes are TRBV20-1 and TRBJ1-5; TRBD1 might be the D (6 bases). This CDR3 comprises 14 residues. The germline V gene encodes CDR1 DFQATT and CDR2 SNEGSKA (reference sequence). The V gene lost 0 bases and the J gene lost 4 bases, with 10 bases spanning the gap. The CDR3 DNA reads TGCAGTGCTAGAGATGACAGGCCAAATCAGCCCCAGCATTTT. Amino acids: CSARDDRPNQPQHF.

This clone occurred many times. The chain has TRBV5-5 and TRBJ2-7; 9 nucleotides line up with TRBD1. J was trimmed by 0 bases and V by 4 bases; bases with no gene match: 8. The CDR3 spans 16 residues. Germline CDR1 and CDR2: SGHKS and YYEKEE (reference sequence). CDR3: CASSRAGQGYSYEQYF. The CDR3 nucleotides read TGTGCCAGCAGCCGAGCCGGACAGGGGTACTCCTACGAGCAGTACTTC.

This clone was counted many times. The chain links TRBV20-1 to TRBJ1-2; the match to TRBD1 covers 12 bases. The CDR3 loop spans 15 amino acids. V shed 2 bases, J shed 6 bases, and the junction held 7 bases outside the gene matches. Per the germline V gene, CDR1 is DFQATT and CDR2 is SNEGSKA (reference sequence). The CDR3 DNA reads as TGCAGTGCTAGATTTCCGGGACAGGGGGCAAATGGCTACACCTTC. This codes for CSARFPGQGANGYTF.